Listed below are T cell receptor beta chains from one sample, sequenced in a study of sequential checkpoint blockade in melanoma. Repertoires were generated with immunoSEQ multiplex PCR, while TCRdb's copy carries only in-frame clones and drops some. The profile shows 15,000 to 20,000 clones, roughly 70% of them singletons. The sample consisted of CD8+ T cells sorted from blood (inferred from file names), taken from a patient given nivolumab and ipilimumab in sequence. The receptors originated from a human donor with melanoma. Both conserved end residues are part of each CDR3. Fields, in order: V gene, D gene, J gene, clone size, CDR3 protein, CDR3 DNA. A D gene is named only where the DNA matches it firmly. Where a row states a size, it is once, few, many or the class of an expanded clone; other rows omit it.

TRBV9,NA,TRBJ1-1,few,CASSVEGVNTEAFF,TGTGCCAGCAGCGTAGAAGGGGTGAACACTGAAGCTTTCTTT
TRBV2,NA,TRBJ1-6,NA,CASSRGFPSYNSPLHF,TGTGCCAGCAGCCGAGGGTTCCCCTCCTATAATTCACCCCTCCACTTT
TRBV4-1,NA,TRBJ1-2,NA,CASSQAPPFSANYGYTF,TGCGCCAGCAGCCAAGCCCCCCCCTTCTCAGCTAACTATGGCTACACCTTC
TRBV6-5,NA,TRBJ1-6,once,CASSTGGGSPLHF,TGTGCCAGCAGCACCGGGGGAGGTTCACCCCTCCACTTT
TRBV27,TRBD1,TRBJ1-5,NA,CASSLKGGQTNQPQHF,TGTGCCAGCAGTTTAAAAGGGGGACAGACCAATCAGCCCCAGCATTTT
TRBV19,TRBD2,TRBJ2-2,NA,CASSIAGGGNTGELFF,TGTGCCAGTAGTATAGCGGGCGGGGGGAACACCGGGGAGCTGTTTTTT
TRBV7-3,NA,TRBJ1-2,NA,CASSSHRQIPFNYGYTF,TGTGCCAGCAGCTCCCACCGACAGATCCCCTTTAACTATGGCTACACCTTC
TRBV9,NA,TRBJ1-3,NA,CASSPGSANTIYF,TGTGCCAGCAGCCCCGGGTCCGCGAACACCATATATTTT
TRBV4-3,NA,TRBJ2-1,few,CASSQDEESYNEQFF,TGCGCCAGCAGCCAAGATGAGGAGAGCTACAATGAGCAGTTCTTC
TRBV27,TRBD1,TRBJ1-1,NA,CASWTGEYTEAFF,TGTGCCAGCTGGACAGGGGAGTACACTGAAGCTTTCTTT
TRBV7-9,TRBD2,TRBJ2-2,NA,CASSLRRGLADDTGELFF,TGTGCCAGCAGCCTTCGGAGGGGACTAGCCGATGACACCGGGGAGCTGTTTTTT
TRBV7-3,TRBD2,TRBJ2-3,few,CASSPTPPGRAEGDTQYF,TGTGCCAGCAGCCCGACCCCACCCGGGAGGGCCGAGGGAGATACGCAGTATTTT
TRBV5-1,NA,TRBJ1-2,NA,CASSLGGPANYGYTF,TGCGCCAGCAGCTTGGGGGGGCCGGCTAACTATGGCTACACCTTC
TRBV2,TRBD1,TRBJ1-5,NA,CASSEGQGARQPQHF,TGTGCCAGCAGTGAAGGGCAGGGGGCACGACAGCCCCAGCATTTT
TRBV2,NA,TRBJ2-5,NA,CASRGITGRETRYF,TGTGCCAGCAGGGGAATTACAGGGAGAGAGACCCGGTACTTC
TRBV11-2,NA,TRBJ1-1,NA,CASSLTANTEAFF,TGTGCCAGCAGCTTGACAGCGAACACTGAAGCTTTCTTT
TRBV29-1,NA,TRBJ1-1,few,CSVEVFWAGGTEAFF,TGCAGCGTTGAAGTATTTTGGGCCGGGGGCACTGAAGCTTTCTTT
TRBV19,NA,TRBJ1-1,NA,CASKLGGLPGAFF,TGTGCCAGTAAGCTAGGGGGTCTTCCCGGAGCTTTCTTT
TRBV6-4,TRBD2,TRBJ2-3,NA,CASSDGGGEADTQYF,TGTGCCAGCAGTGACGGCGGGGGGGAGGCAGATACGCAGTATTTT
TRBV6-5,TRBD1,TRBJ1-6,NA,CASSYSPGGGNSPLHF,TGTGCCAGCAGTTACTCGCCAGGGGGAGGTAATTCACCCCTCCACTTT
TRBV4-1,TRBD1,TRBJ1-5,NA,CASSQGTGDQPQHF,TGCGCCAGCAGCCAAGGGACAGGGGATCAGCCCCAGCATTTT
TRBV11-2,NA,TRBJ2-1,NA,CASSLVRNRGSYNEQFF,TGTGCCAGCAGCTTAGTCCGAAACCGGGGTTCCTACAATGAGCAGTTCTTC
TRBV19,NA,TRBJ2-7,NA,CASSIGTNYEQYF,TGTGCCAGTAGTATTGGGACAAACTACGAGCAGTACTTC
TRBV19,NA,TRBJ1-5,NA,CASSPGWGNQPQHF,TGTGCCAGTAGTCCAGGGTGGGGCAATCAGCCCCAGCATTTT
TRBV27,TRBD1,TRBJ1-4,NA,CASSAAPLDRGGEKLFF,TGTGCCAGCAGTGCCGCCCCACTTGACAGGGGCGGTGAAAAACTGTTTTTT
TRBV7-3,NA,TRBJ1-2,NA,CASSLDSFTFNYGYTF,TGTGCCAGCAGCTTAGACAGTTTTACCTTTAACTATGGCTACACCTTC
TRBV4-1,NA,TRBJ2-1,once,CASSQEPGVNEQFF,TGCGCCAGCAGCCAAGAGCCGGGGGTGAATGAGCAGTTCTTC
TRBV27,TRBD1,TRBJ2-7,NA,CASSPRDRVNEQYF,TGTGCCAGCAGTCCCCGGGACAGGGTCAACGAGCAGTACTTC
TRBV30,NA,TRBJ1-2,NA,CAWRTRGNYGYTF,TGTGCCTGGAGGACCAGGGGAAACTATGGCTACACCTTC
TRBV29-1,TRBD2,TRBJ2-2,NA,CSVEGGLAAGELFF,TGCAGCGTTGAAGGGGGACTAGCAGCCGGGGAGCTGTTTTTT
TRBV5-6,NA,TRBJ2-6,few,CASSLGSGLAGANVLTF,TGTGCCAGCAGCTTGGGGTCAGGACTCGCTGGGGCCAACGTCCTGACTTTC
TRBV5-5,TRBD1,TRBJ2-7,NA,CASSLYRTGAPYEQYF,TGTGCCAGCAGCTTATATCGGACAGGGGCCCCCTACGAGCAGTACTTC
TRBV5-1,TRBD1,TRBJ1-2,NA,CASEPGTGVGLYGYTF,TGCGCCAGCGAACCCGGGACAGGGGTCGGACTCTATGGCTACACCTTC
TRBV7-9,NA,TRBJ2-3,NA,CASSLGRTDTQYF,TGTGCCAGCAGCTTAGGGAGGACAGATACGCAGTATTTT
TRBV4-3,NA,TRBJ1-4,NA,CASSQDPRDEKLFF,TGCGCCAGCAGCCAAGATCCGCGCGATGAAAAACTGTTTTTT
TRBV6-6,NA,TRBJ2-1,NA,CATRGDRIYNEQFF,TGTGCCACCCGGGGGGACAGGATATACAATGAGCAGTTCTTC
TRBV6-6,TRBD1,TRBJ1-1,few,CASSPRDSSFLAFF,TGTGCCAGCAGTCCCCGGGACAGTTCTTTTCTAGCTTTCTTT
TRBV4-3,TRBD2,TRBJ2-5,NA,CASSQERGGQETQYF,TGCGCCAGCAGCCAAGAGCGGGGGGGCCAAGAGACCCAGTACTTC
TRBV5-6,TRBD1,TRBJ2-2,once,CASEPGQGATGELFF,TGTGCCAGCGAGCCGGGACAGGGGGCAACCGGGGAGCTGTTTTTT